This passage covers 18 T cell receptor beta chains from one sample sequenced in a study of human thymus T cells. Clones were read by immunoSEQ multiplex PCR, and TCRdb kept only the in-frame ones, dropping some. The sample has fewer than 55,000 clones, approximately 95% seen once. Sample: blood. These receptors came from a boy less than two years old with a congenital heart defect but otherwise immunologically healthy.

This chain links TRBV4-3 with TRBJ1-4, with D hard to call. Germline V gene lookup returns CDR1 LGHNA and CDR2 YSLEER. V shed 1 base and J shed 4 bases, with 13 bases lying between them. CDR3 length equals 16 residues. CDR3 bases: TGCGCCAGCAGCCAAGGGGAGTTAGGCCTTAATGAAAAACTGTTTTTT. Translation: CASSQGELGLNEKLFF.

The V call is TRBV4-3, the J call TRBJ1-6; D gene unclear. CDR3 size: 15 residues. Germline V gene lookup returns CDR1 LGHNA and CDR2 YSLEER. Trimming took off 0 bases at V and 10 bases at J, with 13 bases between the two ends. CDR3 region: CASSQDAEGGSPLHF. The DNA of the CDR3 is TGCGCCAGCAGCCAAGATGCGGAGGGTGGGTCACCCCTCCACTTT.

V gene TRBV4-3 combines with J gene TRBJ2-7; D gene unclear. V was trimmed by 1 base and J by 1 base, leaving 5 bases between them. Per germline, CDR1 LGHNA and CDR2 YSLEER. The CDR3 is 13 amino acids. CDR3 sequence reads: CASSQVISYEQYF. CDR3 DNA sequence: TGCGCCAGCAGCCAAGTAATTTCCTACGAGCAGTACTTC.

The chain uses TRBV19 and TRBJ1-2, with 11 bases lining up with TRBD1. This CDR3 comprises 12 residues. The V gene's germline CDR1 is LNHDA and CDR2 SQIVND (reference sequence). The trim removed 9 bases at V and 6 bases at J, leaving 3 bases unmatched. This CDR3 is CARTDRGHGYTF. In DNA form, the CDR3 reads TGTGCCAGGACGGACAGGGGGCATGGCTACACCTTC.

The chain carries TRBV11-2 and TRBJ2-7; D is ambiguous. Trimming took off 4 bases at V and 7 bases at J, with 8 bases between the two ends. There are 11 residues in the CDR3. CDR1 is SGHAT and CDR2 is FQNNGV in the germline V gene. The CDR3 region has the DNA TGTGCCAGCAGCTCGAGTGGGGAGCAGTACTTC. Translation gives CASSSSGEQYF.

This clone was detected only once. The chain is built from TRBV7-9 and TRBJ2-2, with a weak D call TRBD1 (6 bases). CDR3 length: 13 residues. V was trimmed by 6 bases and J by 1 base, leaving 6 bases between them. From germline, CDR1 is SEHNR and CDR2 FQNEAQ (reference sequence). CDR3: CASRTGNTGELFF. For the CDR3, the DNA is TGTGCCAGCAGGACAGGGAACACCGGGGAGCTGTTTTTT.

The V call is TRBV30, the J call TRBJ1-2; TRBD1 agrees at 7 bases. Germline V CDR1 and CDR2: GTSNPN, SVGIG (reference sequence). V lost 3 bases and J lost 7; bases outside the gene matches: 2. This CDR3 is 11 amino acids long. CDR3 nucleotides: TGTGCCTGGAGCGCAGGGGGTGGCTACACCTTC. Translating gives CAWSAGGGYTF.

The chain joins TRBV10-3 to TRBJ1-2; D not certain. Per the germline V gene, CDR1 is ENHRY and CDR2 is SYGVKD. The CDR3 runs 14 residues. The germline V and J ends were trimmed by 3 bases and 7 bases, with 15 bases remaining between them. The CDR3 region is CAISDRAQAGGYTF. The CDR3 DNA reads TGTGCCATCAGTGATAGGGCCCAGGCGGGTGGCTACACCTTC.

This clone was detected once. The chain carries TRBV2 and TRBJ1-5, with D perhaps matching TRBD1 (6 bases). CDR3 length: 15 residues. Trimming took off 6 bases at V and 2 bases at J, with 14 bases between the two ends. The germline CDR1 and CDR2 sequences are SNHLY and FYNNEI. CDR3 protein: CASRRTEGGNQPQHF. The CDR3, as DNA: TGTGCCAGCAGACGGACAGAGGGGGGCAATCAGCCCCAGCATTTT.

The CDR3 protein is CATIPGLAYEQFF. As DNA, the CDR3 is TGTGCCACCATTCCCGGACTAGCTTATGAGCAGTTCTTC. The genes are TRBV6-1 and TRBJ2-1; 8 positions match TRBD2. Germline loops: CDR1 MNHNS, CDR2 SASEGT. V lost 10 bases and J lost 8; bases outside the gene matches: 10. This CDR3 has 13 residues.

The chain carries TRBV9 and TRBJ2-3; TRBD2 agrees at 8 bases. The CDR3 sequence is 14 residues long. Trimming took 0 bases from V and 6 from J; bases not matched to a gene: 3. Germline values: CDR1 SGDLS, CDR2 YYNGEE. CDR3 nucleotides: TGTGCCAGCAGCGTAGACCAGCGGGGGGATACGCAGTATTTT. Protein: CASSVDQRGDTQYF. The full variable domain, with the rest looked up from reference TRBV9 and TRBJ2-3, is DSGVTQTPKHLITATGQRVTLRCSPRSGDLSVYWYQQSLDQGLQFLIQYYNGEERAKGNILERFSAQQFPDLHSELNLSSLELGDSALYFCASSVDQRGDTQYFGPGTRLTVL.

The CDR3 DNA reads as TGTGCCAGCTCACCACCAACGGGCAGGGGGCCCTACAATGAGCAGTTCTTC. Protein product: CASSPPTGRGPYNEQFF. The chain uses TRBV18 and TRBJ2-1, with 8 bases aligning to TRBD1. The length of the CDR3 is 17 residues. The ends lost 0 bases at V and 2 bases at J; junction bases unmatched: 6. Germline CDR1 reads KGHSH; CDR2 reads LQKENI. Supplemented by reference TRBV18 and TRBJ2-1, the full variable domain reads NAGVMQNPRHLVRRRGQEARLRCSPMKGHSHVYWYRQLPEEGLKFMVYLQKENIIDESGMPKERFSAEFPKEGPSILRIQQVVRGDSAAYFCASSPPTGRGPYNEQFFGPGTRLTVL.

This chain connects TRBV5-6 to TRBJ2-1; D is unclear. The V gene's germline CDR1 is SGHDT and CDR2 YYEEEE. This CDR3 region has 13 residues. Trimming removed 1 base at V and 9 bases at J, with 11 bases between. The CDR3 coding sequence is TGTGCCAGCAGCTTGCTAGGGCGAGGTGAGCAGTTCTTC. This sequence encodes CASSLLGRGEQFF. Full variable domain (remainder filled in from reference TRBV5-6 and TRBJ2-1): DAGVTQSPTHLIKTRGQQVTLRCSPKSGHDTVSWYQQALGQGPQFIFQYYEEEERQRGNFPDRFSGHQFPNYSSELNVNALLLGDSALYLCASSLLGRGEQFFGPGTRLTVL.

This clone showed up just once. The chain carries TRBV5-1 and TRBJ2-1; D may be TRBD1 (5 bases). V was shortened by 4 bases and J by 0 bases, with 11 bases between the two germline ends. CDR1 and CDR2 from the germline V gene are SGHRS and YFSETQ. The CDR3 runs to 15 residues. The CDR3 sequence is CASSQFQGSYNEQFF. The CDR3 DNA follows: TGCGCCAGCAGCCAGTTCCAGGGCTCCTACAATGAGCAGTTCTTC.

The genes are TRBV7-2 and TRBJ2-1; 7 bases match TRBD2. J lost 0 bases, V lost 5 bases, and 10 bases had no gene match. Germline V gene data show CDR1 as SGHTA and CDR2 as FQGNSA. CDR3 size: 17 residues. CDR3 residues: CASSPRLAPSSYNEQFF. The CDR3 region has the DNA TGTGCCAGCAGCCCCAGACTAGCCCCGAGCTCCTACAATGAGCAGTTCTTC.

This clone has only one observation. In DNA form, the CDR3 reads TGTGCCAGCAGCTTAGCGAGGGGACAGATAAACTATGGCTACACCTTC. It translates to CASSLARGQINYGYTF. V is TRBV7-2 and J is TRBJ1-2; 7 positions agree with TRBD1. CDR1 and CDR2 from the germline V gene are SGHTA and FQGNSA. The CDR3 has 16 residues. V shed 0 bases, J shed 2 bases, and the junction held 6 bases outside the gene matches.

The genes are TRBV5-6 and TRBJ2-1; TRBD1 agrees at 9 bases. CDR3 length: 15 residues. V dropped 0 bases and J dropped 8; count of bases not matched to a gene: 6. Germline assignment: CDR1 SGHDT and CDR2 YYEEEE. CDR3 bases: TGTGCCAGCAGCTTGGGGGACAGGGAATTAGATGAGCAGTTCTTC. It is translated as CASSLGDRELDEQFF.

The CDR3 protein is CAWSMTGQGAKQYF. CDR3 DNA sequence: TGTGCCTGGAGTATGACGGGTCAGGGGGCTAAGCAGTACTTC. The J gene is TRBJ2-7, the V gene TRBV30, with 8 positions matching TRBD1. The V segment lost 2 bases and the J segment 8 bases; nucleotides outside the gene matches: 11. The V gene's germline CDR1 is GTSNPN and CDR2 SVGIG (reference sequence). The CDR3 is made up of 14 amino acids.